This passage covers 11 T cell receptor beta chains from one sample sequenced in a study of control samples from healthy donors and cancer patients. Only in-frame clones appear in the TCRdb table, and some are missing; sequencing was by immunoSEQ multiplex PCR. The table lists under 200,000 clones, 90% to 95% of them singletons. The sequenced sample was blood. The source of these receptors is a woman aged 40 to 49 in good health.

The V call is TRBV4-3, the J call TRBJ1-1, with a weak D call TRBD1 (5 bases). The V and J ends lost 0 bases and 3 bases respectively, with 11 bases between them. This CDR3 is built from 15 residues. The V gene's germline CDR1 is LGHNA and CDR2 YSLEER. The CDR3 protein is CASSQEGVPYTEAFF. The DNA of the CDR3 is TGCGCCAGCAGCCAAGAGGGGGTACCCTACACTGAAGCTTTCTTT.

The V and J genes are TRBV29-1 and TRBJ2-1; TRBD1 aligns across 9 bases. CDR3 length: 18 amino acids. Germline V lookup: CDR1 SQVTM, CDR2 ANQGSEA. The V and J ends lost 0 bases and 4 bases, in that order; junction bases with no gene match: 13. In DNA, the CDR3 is TGCAGCGTTGAAGATGCAAACGCGGGACAGGGATCTTACAATGAGCAGTTCTTC. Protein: CSVEDANAGQGSYNEQFF.

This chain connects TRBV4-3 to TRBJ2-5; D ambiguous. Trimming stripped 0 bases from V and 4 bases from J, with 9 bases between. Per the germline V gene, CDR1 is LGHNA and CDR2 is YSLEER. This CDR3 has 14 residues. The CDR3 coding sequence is TGCGCCAGCAGCCAAGATCGCAGACCAGAGACCCAGTACTTC. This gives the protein CASSQDRRPETQYF.

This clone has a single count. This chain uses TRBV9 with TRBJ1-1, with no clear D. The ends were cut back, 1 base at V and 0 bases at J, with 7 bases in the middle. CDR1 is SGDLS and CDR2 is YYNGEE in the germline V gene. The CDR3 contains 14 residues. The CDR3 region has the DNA TGTGCCAGCAGCGTATCTGTTATGAACACTGAAGCTTTCTTT. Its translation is CASSVSVMNTEAFF.

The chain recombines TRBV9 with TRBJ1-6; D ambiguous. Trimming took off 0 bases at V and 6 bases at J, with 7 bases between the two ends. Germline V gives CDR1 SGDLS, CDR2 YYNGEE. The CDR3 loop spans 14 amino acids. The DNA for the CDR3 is TGTGCCAGCAGCGTAGAAACATCTAATTCACCCCTCCACTTT. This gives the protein CASSVETSNSPLHF.

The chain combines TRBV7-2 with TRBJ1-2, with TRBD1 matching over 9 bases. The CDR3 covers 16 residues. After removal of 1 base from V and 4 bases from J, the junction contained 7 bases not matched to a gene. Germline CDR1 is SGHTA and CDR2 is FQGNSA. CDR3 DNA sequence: TGTGCCAGCAGCTTAGGGGACAGGGTAGCAGCCTATGGCTACACCTTC. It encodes CASSLGDRVAAYGYTF.

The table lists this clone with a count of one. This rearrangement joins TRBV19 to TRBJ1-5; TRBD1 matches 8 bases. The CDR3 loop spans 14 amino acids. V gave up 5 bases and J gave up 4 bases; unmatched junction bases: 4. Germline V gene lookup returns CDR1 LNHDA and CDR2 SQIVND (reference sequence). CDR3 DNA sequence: TGTGCCAGTAGTGATGACAGGGGTAATCAGCCCCAGCATTTT. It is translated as CASSDDRGNQPQHF.

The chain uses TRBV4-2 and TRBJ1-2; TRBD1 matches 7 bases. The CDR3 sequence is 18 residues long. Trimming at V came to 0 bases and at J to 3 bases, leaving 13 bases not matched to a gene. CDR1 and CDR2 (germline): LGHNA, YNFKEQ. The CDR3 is CASSQEVFRDRMDYGYTF. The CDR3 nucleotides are TGTGCCAGCAGCCAAGAGGTTTTCCGGGACAGAATGGACTATGGCTACACCTTC.

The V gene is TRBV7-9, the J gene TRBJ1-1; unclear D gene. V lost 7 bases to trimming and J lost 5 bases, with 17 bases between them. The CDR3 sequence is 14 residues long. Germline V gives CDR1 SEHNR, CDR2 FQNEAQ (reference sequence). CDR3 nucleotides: TGTGCCAGCACACGAGTGGGGATCGGGACTGAAGCTTTCTTT. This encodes CASTRVGIGTEAFF.

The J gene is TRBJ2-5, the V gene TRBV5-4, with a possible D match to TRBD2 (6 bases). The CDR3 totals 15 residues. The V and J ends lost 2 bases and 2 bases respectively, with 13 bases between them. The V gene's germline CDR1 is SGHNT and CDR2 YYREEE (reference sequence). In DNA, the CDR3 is TGTGCCAGCAGCTTTTCAAGCGGGCTACAAGAGACCCAGTACTTC. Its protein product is CASSFSSGLQETQYF.

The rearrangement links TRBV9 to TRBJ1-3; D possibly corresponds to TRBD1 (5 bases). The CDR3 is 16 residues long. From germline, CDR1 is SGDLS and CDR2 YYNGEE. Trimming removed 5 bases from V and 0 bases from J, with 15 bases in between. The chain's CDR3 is CASRTPGLFSGNTIYF. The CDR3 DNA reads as TGTGCCAGCAGGACCCCGGGGCTGTTCTCTGGAAACACCATATATTTT.